This record concerns one T cell receptor beta chain sequence. TCRdb recomputed calls from the RT-PCR reads with MiXCR, one row per CDR3 protein. The sample records approximately 29,000 distinct CDR3 sequences, roughly a third being singletons. The sample originates from a study of patients and donors after allogeneic stem cell transplantation. Per germline, CDR1 MGHRA and CDR2 YSYEKL. CDR3 size: 16 residues. V lost 0 bases and J lost 0, with 9 bases in between. This sequence joins TRBV4-1 and TRBJ1-5; D gene ambiguous. Sequencing input: blood, either unsorted or a sorted T cell fraction (not recorded which). The TCR comes from a human donor who was either an allogeneic HSCT recipient or a stem cell or donor lymphocyte infusion donor (not recorded which). It is not recorded whose cells these are; they may come from a transplant donor. Written as DNA, the CDR3 is TGCGCCAGCAGCCAAGATCGTGTGAATAGCAATCAGCCCCAGCATTTT. Translating gives CASSQDRVNSNQPQHF.